The clone carrying this T cell receptor beta chain has ten or more counts. Each CDR3 protein gets one entry after TCRdb re-called the 5' RACE reads with MiXCR. The sample lists about 700,000 distinct CDR3 sequences, over 8.5% occurring once. Trimming took 7 bases from V and 7 from J, leaving 14 bases between them. Germline-derived CDR1 and CDR2 are SNHLY and FYNNEI. This CDR3 comprises 13 residues. This sample stems from a study of identical twins. The data were also submitted as part of a second study, on yellow fever vaccine responses in identical twins.

The rearrangement links TRBV2 to TRBJ2-1, with a weak D call TRBD1 (5 bases). Sample: PBMCs. The receptor was isolated from a woman between 18 and 29 years old in good health. The CDR3 DNA reads TGTGCCAGCACTGCGACAGTCCGGAATGAGCAGTTCTTC. Amino acid sequence: CASTATVRNEQFF.